This T cell receptor (beta chain) is drawn from a study of cytomegalovirus exposure and HLA in healthy donors. Whole-study results and caveats: The study listed roughly 160 cytomegalovirus-associated TCR beta chains. Most of the TCR beta V segments (in an earlier analysis) were productive either about 87% or about 30% of the time.

The CDR3 is 14 residues long. The germline CDR1 and CDR2 sequences are WNHNN and SYGVQD (reference sequence). J gave up 3 bases and V 3 bases, and 1 base lay outside the gene matches. As to this clone: Its specificity is unknown.

The primer mix had 60 Vbeta and 13 Jbeta primers. Repertoires were generated with immunoSEQ multiplex PCR, while TCRdb's copy carries only in-frame clones and drops some. The sample shows about 150,000 clones, around 85% of them seen only once. Source material: PBMCs. This TCR was recovered from a boy aged 2-9 years in good health and CMV-seronegative. V and J are TRBV10-1 and TRBJ2-7; 11 bases align to TRBD1. CDR3 region: CASSEGTGGYEQYF. The CDR3, as DNA: TGCGCCAGCAGTGAAGGGACAGGGGGCTACGAGCAGTACTTC.